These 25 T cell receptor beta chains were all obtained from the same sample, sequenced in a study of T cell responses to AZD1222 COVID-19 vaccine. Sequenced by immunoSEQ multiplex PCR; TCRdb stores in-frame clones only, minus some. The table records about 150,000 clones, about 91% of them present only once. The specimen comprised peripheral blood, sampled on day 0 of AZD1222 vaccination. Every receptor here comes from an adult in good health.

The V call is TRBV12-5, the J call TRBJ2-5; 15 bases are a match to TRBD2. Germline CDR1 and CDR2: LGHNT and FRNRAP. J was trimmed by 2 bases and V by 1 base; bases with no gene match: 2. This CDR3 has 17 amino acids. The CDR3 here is CASGLDGLAGGQETQYF. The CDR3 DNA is TGTGCTAGTGGTTTGGATGGACTAGCGGGGGGGCAAGAGACCCAGTACTTC.

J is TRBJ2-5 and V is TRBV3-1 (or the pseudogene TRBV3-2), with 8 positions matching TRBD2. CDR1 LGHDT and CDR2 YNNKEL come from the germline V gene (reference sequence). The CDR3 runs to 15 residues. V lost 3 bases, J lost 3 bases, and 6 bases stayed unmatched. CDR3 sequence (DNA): TGTGCCAGCAGCCACGCCGGGACTAGTGAAGAGACCCAGTACTTC. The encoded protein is CASSHAGTSEETQYF.

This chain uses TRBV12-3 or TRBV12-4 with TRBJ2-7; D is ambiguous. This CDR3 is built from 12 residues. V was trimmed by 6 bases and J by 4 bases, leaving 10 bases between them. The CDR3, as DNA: TGTGCCAGCAGCCTAAGGGCGTACGAGCAGTACTTC. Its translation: CASSLRAYEQYF.

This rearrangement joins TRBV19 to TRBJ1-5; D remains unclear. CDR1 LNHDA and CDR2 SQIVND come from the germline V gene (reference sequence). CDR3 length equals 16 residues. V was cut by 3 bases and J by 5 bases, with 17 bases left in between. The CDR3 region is CASSIRIGGSYQPQHF. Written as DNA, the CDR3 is TGTGCCAGTAGTATTAGGATAGGTGGCAGTTATCAGCCCCAGCATTTT.

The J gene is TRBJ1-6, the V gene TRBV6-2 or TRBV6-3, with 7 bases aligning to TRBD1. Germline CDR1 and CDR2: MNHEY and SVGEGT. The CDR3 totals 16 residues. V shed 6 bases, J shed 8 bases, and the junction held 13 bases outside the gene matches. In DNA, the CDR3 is TGTGCCAGCAGCCACGCGGGACAGAACATCTATTCACCCCTCCACTTT. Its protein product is CASSHAGQNIYSPLHF.

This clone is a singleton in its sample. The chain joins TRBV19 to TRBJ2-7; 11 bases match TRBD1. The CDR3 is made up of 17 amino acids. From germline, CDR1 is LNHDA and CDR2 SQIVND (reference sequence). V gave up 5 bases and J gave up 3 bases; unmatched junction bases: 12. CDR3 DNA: TGTGCCAGTAGTCCGGGACAGGGGGGAAGTCTTTTCTACGAGCAGTACTTC. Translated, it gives CASSPGQGGSLFYEQYF.

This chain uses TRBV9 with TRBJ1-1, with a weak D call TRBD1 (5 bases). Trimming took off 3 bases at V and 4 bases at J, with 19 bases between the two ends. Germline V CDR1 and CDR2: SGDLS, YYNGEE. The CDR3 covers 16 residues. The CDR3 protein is CASSAGGGSLITEAFF. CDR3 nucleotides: TGTGCCAGCAGCGCGGGGGGAGGTAGTTTGATCACTGAAGCTTTCTTT.

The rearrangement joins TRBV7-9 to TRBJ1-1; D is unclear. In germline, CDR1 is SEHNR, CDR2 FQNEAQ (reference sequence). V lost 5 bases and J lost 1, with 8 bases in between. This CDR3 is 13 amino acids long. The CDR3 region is CASSPRRNTEAFF. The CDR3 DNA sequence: TGTGCCAGCAGCCCAAGAAGGAACACTGAAGCTTTCTTT.

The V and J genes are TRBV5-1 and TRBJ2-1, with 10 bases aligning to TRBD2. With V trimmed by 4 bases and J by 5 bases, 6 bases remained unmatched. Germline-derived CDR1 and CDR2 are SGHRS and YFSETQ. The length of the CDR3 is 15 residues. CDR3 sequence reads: CASSGGLAENNEQFF. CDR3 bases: TGCGCCAGCAGCGGAGGACTAGCGGAGAACAATGAGCAGTTCTTC.

CDR3 DNA: TGCGCCAGCAGTCCTCAGGGGTTGGGCAACGAGCAGTACTTC. It encodes CASSPQGLGNEQYF. The rearrangement joins TRBV5-1 to TRBJ2-7; TRBD1 is a possible D gene (6 bases). Between the trimmed V and J ends, which lost 5 bases and 5 bases, there was a span of 17 bases. Germline loops: CDR1 SGHRS, CDR2 YFSETQ. CDR3 length: 14 amino acids.

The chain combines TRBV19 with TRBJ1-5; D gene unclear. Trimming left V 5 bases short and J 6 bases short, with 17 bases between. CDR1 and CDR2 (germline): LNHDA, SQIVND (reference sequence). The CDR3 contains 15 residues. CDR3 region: CASSEVREGSQPQHF. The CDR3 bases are TGTGCCAGTAGTGAAGTGAGGGAAGGGAGTCAGCCCCAGCATTTT.

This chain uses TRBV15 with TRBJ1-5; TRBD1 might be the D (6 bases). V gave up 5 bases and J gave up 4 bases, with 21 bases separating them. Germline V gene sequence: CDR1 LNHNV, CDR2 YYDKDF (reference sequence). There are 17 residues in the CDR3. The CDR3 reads CATSPFGGQGGNQPQHF. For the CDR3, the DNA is TGTGCCACCAGCCCCTTCGGGGGGCAGGGCGGGAATCAGCCCCAGCATTTT.

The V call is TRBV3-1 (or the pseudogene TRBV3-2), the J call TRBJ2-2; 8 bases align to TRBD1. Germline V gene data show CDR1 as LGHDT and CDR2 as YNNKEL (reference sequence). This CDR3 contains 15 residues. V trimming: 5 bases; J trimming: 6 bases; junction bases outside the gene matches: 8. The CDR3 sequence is CASSSEDRVAGELFF. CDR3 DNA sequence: TGTGCCAGCAGCTCTGAGGACAGGGTGGCCGGGGAGCTGTTTTTT.

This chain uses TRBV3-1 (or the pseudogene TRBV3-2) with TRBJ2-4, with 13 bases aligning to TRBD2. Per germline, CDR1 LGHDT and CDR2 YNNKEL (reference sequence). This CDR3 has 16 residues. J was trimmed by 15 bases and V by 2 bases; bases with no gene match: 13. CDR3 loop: CASSQPRTSGRAITYF. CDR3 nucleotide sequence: TGTGCCAGCAGCCAACCCCGGACTAGCGGGAGAGCGATAACGTACTTC.

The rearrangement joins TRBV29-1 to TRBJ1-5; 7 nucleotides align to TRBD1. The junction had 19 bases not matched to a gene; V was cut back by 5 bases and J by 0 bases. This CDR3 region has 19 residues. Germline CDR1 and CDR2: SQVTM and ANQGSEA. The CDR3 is CSVHTYAVDRKDSNQPQHF. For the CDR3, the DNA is TGCAGCGTTCATACATACGCGGTGGACAGGAAGGATAGCAATCAGCCCCAGCATTTT.

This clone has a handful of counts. The CDR3 here is CASSSWGDFSNQPQHF. The DNA for the CDR3 is TGTGCCAGCAGCTCTTGGGGGGACTTTAGCAATCAGCCCCAGCATTTT. The chain couples TRBV28 to TRBJ1-5; D might be TRBD1 (5 bases). V was pared by 6 bases and J by 0 bases, with 15 bases between. Germline lookup yields CDR1 MDHEN and CDR2 SYDVKM. CDR3 size: 16 residues.

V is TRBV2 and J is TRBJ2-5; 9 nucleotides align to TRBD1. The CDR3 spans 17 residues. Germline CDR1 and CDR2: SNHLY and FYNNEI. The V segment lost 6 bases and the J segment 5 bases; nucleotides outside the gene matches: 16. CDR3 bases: TGTGCCAGCAGCTCCTTCGAAGGGACAGGGCTCCGGGAGACCCAGTACTTC. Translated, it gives CASSSFEGTGLRETQYF.

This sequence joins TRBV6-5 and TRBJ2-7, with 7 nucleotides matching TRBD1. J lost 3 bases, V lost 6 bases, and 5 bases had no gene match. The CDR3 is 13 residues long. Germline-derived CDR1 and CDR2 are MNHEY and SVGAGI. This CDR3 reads CASRQTGIYEQYF. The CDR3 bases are TGTGCCAGCAGACAGACAGGGATCTACGAGCAGTACTTC.

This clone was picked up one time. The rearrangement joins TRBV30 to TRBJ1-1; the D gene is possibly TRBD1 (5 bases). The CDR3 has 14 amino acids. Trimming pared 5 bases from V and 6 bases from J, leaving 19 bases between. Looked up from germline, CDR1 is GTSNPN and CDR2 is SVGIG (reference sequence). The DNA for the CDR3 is TGTGCCTGGGTCCGGGACGTTTATTCCCCTGAAGCTTTCTTT. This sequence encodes CAWVRDVYSPEAFF.

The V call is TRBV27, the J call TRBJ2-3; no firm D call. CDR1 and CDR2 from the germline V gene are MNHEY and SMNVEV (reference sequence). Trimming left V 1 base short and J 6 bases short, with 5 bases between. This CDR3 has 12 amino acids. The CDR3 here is CASSLFGDTQYF. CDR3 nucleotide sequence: TGTGCCAGCAGTTTATTCGGGGATACGCAGTATTTT.

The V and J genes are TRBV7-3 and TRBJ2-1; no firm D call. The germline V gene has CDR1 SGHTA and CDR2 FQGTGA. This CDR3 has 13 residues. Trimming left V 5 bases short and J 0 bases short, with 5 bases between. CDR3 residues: CASSQSSYNEQFF. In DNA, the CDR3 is TGTGCCAGCAGCCAAAGCTCCTACAATGAGCAGTTCTTC.

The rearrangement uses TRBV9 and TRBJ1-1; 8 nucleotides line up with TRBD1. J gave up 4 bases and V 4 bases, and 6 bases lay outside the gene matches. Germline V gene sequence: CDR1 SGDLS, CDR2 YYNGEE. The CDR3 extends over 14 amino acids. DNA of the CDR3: TGTGCCAGCAGCACTTTGACAGGGGTCACTGAAGCTTTCTTT. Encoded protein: CASSTLTGVTEAFF. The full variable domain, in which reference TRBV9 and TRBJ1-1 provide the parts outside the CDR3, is DSGVTQTPKHLITATGQRVTLRCSPRSGDLSVYWYQQSLDQGLQFLIQYYNGEERAKGNILERFSAQQFPDLHSELNLSSLELGDSALYFCASSTLTGVTEAFFGQGTRLTVV.

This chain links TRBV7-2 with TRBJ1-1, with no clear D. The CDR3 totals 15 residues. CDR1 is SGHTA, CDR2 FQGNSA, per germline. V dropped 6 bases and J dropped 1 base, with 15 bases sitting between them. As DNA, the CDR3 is TGTGCCAGCAGACCCGTCGCGGCCCCGAACACTGAAGCTTTCTTT. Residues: CASRPVAAPNTEAFF. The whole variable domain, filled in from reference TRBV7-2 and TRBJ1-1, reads GAGVSQSPSNKVTEKGKDVELRCDPISGHTALYWYRQSLGQGLEFLIYFQGNSAPDKSGLPSDRFSAERTGGSVSTLTIQRTQQEDSAVYLCASRPVAAPNTEAFFGQGTRLTVV.

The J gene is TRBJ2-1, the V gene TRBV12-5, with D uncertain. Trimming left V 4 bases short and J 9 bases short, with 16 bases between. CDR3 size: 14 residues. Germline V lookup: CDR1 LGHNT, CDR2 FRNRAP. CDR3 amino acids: CASGSNSLGREQFF. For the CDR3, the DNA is TGTGCTAGTGGTTCCAATTCCCTAGGGCGTGAGCAGTTCTTC.

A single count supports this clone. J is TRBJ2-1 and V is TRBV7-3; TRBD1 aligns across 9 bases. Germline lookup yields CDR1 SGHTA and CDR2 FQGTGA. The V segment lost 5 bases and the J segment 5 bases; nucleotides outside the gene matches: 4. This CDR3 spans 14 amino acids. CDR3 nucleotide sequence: TGTGCCAGCAGCCCCTGGACAGGGGACAATGAGCAGTTCTTC. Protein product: CASSPWTGDNEQFF. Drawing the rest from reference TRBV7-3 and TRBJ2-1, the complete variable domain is GAGVSQTPSNKVTEKGKYVELRCDPISGHTALYWYRQSLGQGPEFLIYFQGTGAADDSGLPNDRFFAVRPEGSVSTLKIQRTERGDSAVYLCASSPWTGDNEQFFGPGTRLTVL.